Listed here are 7 T cell receptor beta chains from one sample, sequenced in a study of resident and recirculating memory T cells in vitiligo. Assay: immunoSEQ multiplex PCR; the TCRdb copy retains only in-frame clones and omits some. The table for this sample gives just over 75 clones. Sequenced sample: non-lesional skin. Subset in this sample: normal-appearing skin under Wood's lamp, at least 2 cm from depigmented macule. The origin of the receptors is a male donor with vitiligo.

This clone was picked up a small number of times. J is TRBJ2-7 and V is TRBV7-9, with D hard to call. Trimming shortened V by 1 base and J by 0 bases, and 13 bases separated the two germline ends. The CDR3 is made up of 16 amino acids. Germline V gives CDR1 SEHNR, CDR2 FQNEAQ (reference sequence). CDR3 amino acids: CASSLDLGGLSYEQYF. The CDR3 DNA reads TGTGCCAGCAGCTTAGACCTTGGCGGCCTCTCCTACGAGCAGTACTTC.

The chain is built from TRBV6-5 and TRBJ2-5, with TRBD2 identical over 7 bases. V gave up 2 bases and J gave up 10 bases; unmatched junction bases: 4. The CDR3 runs to 12 residues. Germline V gene data show CDR1 as MNHEY and CDR2 as SVGAGI. Here the CDR3 reads CASSYPSGGQYF. Here the CDR3 DNA reads TGTGCCAGCAGTTACCCGTCGGGGGGCCAGTACTTC.

This chain links TRBV11-3 with TRBJ2-1, with 8 bases that match TRBD1. CDR1 is SGHNT and CDR2 is YENEEA in the germline V gene. With 4 bases clipped from V and 6 bases from J, the junction kept 5 bases outside the gene matches. The CDR3 loop spans 14 amino acids. DNA for the CDR3: TGTGCCAGCAGCTCCGACAGGGGTGGCAATGAGCAGTTCTTC. It specifies CASSSDRGGNEQFF.

The chain carries TRBV4-2 and TRBJ1-2, with 9 bases lining up with TRBD1. The CDR3 consists of 17 residues. Per the germline V gene, CDR1 is LGHNA and CDR2 is YNFKEQ. V lost 0 bases to trimming and J lost 6 bases; unmatched junction nucleotides: 11. This CDR3 reads CASSQDIRTGVVHGYTF. The CDR3 nucleotides read TGTGCCAGCAGCCAAGATATTCGGACAGGGGTCGTTCATGGCTACACCTTC.

The J gene is TRBJ2-5, the V gene TRBV7-2; a possible D gene is TRBD2 (6 bases). Germline assignment: CDR1 SGHTA and CDR2 FQGNSA. Trimming took off 5 bases at V and 5 bases at J, with 21 bases between the two ends. The CDR3 runs to 16 residues. CDR3 residues: CASSRLGGTGSETQYF. The CDR3 nucleotides are TGTGCCAGCAGCCGGCTGGGGGGAACTGGGAGTGAGACCCAGTACTTC.

V gene TRBV4-1 combines with J gene TRBJ2-6; no clear D. Germline CDR1 and CDR2: MGHRA and YSYEKL. V was cut by 1 base and J by 0 bases, with 13 bases left in between. The CDR3 is 18 residues long. The CDR3 is CASSQARLSSSGANVLTF. CDR3 DNA: TGCGCCAGCAGCCAAGCTCGTTTGAGTAGCTCTGGGGCCAACGTCCTGACTTTC.

CDR3: CASRLGPRYGYTF. In DNA, the CDR3 is TGTGCCAGTCGGCTAGGCCCTCGCTATGGCTACACCTTC. The rearrangement uses TRBV28 and TRBJ1-2, with D unresolved. The CDR3 has 13 residues. The V gene lost 9 bases and the J gene lost 4 bases, with 15 bases spanning the gap. Germline CDR1 and CDR2: MDHEN and SYDVKM.